This T cell receptor (beta chain) appears in the sequencing data of a study of beta chain features in type 1 diabetes. Study-level results: Type 1 diabetes patients had VDJ junctions that carried fewer insertions and more deletions. TCRB repertoires of naive, central memory and Treg cells appeared more similar among patients than among healthy donors.

In total, each donor contributed a single heparinised blood draw that averaged roughly 110 mL. Staining for CD45RO/CCR7/CD25/CD127/CD95/CD27 allowed sorting of CD4+ naive, central memory, regulatory and stem cell-like memory cells. This clone showed up just a few times. Its target is unknown. Reverse transcription of all isolated RNA meant that expressed TCRB transcripts were sequenced. TCRdb's table, derived via immunoSEQ multiplex PCR, lists solely in-frame clones and lacks some. This table holds 860,000 or so clones, roughly a sixth found once. Germline CDR1 and CDR2: MNHNY and SVGAGI (reference sequence). There are 16 residues in the CDR3. V lost 2 bases and J lost 4; bases outside the gene matches: 8.

The TCR comes from a woman aged 18-29 years in good health. The chain recombines TRBV6-6 with TRBJ2-3; 8 bases fit TRBD2. The sequenced sample was naive CD4+ T cells from blood. The CDR3 DNA reads as TGTGCCAGCAGTTACGGTCAAGCGGGAGCTGCAGATACGCAGTATTTT. Protein product: CASSYGQAGAADTQYF.